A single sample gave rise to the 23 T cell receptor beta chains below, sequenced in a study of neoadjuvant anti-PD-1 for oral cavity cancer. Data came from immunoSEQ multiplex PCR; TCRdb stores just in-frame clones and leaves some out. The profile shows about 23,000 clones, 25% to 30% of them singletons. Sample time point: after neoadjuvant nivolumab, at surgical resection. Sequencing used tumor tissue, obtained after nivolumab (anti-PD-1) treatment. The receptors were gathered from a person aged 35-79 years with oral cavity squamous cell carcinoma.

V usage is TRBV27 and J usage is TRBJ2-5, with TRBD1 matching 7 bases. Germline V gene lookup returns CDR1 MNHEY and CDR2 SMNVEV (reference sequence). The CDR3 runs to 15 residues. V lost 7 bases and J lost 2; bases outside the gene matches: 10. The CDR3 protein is CASKPGQSYQETQYF. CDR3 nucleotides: TGTGCCAGCAAACCGGGACAGAGTTATCAAGAGACCCAGTACTTC.

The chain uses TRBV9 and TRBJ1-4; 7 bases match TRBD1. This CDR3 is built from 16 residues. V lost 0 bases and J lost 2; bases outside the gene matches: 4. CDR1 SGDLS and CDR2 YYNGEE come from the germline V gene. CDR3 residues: CASSVDTGQTNEKLFF. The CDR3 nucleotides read TGTGCCAGCAGCGTAGATACGGGACAGACTAATGAAAAACTGTTTTTT.

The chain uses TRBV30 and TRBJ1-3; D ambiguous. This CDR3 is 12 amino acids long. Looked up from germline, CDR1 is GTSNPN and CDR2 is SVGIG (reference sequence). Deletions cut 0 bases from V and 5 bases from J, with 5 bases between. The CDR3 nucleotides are TGTGCCTGGAGTGTACATAGAAACACCATATATTTT. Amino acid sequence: CAWSVHRNTIYF. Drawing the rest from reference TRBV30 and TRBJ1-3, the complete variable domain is SQTIHQWPATLVQPVGSPLSLECTVEGTSNPNLYWYRQAAGRGLQLLFYSVGIGQISSEVPQNLSASRPQDRQFILSSKKLLLSDSGFYLCAWSVHRNTIYFGEGSWLTVV.

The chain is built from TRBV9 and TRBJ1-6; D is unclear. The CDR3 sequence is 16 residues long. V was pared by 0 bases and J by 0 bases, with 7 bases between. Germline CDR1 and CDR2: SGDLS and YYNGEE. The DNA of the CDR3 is TGTGCCAGCAGCGTAGGGACGGTCTCCTATAATTCACCCCTCCACTTT. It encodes CASSVGTVSYNSPLHF.

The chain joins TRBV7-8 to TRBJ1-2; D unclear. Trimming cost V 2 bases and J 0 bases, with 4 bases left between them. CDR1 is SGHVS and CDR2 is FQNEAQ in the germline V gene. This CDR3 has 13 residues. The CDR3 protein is CASSLNTNYGYTF. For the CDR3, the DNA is TGTGCCAGCAGCTTAAACACTAACTATGGCTACACCTTC. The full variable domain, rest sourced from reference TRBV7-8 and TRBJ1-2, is GAGVSQSPRYKVAKRGQDVALRCDPISGHVSLFWYQQALGQGPEFLTYFQNEAQLDKSGLPSDRFFAERPEGSVSTLKIQRTQQEDSAVYLCASSLNTNYGYTFGSGTRLTVV.

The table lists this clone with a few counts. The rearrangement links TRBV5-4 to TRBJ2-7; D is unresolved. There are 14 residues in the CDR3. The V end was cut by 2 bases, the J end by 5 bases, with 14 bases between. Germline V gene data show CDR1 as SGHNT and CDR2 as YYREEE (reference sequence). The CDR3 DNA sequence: TGTGCCAGCAGCTTTCTTGGATCTCTGGACGAGCAGTACTTC. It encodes CASSFLGSLDEQYF.

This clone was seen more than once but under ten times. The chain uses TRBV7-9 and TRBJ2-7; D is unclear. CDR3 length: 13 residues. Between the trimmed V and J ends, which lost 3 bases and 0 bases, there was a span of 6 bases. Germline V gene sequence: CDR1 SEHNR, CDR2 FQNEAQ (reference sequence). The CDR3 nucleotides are TGTGCCAGCAGCTTGGCAAACTCCTACGAGCAGTACTTC. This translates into CASSLANSYEQYF.

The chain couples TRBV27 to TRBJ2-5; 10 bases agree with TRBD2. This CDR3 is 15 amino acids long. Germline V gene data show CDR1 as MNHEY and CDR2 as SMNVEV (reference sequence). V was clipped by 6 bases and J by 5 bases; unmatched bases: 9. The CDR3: CASRTLAGDVETQYF. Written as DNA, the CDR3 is TGTGCCAGCAGAACCCTAGCGGGAGACGTGGAGACCCAGTACTTC.

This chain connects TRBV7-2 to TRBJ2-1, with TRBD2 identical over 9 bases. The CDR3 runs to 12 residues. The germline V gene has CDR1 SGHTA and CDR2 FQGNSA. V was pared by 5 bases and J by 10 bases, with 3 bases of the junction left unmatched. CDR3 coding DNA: TGTGCCAGCAGCCGGCGGGGGGGCGAGCAGTTCTTC. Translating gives CASSRRGGEQFF.

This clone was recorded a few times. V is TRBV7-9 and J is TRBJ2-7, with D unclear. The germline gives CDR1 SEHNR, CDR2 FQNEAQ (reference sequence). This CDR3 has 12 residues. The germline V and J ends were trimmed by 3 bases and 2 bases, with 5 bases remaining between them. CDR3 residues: CASSFFAYEQYF. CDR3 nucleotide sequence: TGTGCCAGCAGCTTTTTTGCCTACGAGCAGTACTTC.

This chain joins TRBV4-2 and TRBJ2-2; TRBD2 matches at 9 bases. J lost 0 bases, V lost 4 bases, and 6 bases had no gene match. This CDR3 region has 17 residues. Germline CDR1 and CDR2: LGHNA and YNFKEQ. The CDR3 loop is CASSPRREGSNTGELFF. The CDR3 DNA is TGTGCCAGCAGCCCCCGGCGGGAGGGCTCGAACACCGGGGAGCTGTTTTTT.

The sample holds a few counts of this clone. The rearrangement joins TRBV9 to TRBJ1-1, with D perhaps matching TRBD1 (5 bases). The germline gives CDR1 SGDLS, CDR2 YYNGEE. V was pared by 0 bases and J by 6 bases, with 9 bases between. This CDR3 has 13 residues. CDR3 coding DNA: TGTGCCAGCAGCGTAGGGGGCTACGCTGAAGCTTTCTTT. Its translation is CASSVGGYAEAFF.

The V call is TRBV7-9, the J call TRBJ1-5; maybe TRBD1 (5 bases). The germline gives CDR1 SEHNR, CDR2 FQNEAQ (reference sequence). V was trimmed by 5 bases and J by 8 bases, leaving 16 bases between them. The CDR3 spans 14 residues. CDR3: CASSPGVNNEPQHF. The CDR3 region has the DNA TGTGCCAGCAGCCCGGGGGTGAATAATGAGCCCCAGCATTTT. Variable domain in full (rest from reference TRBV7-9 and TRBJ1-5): DTGVSQNPRHKITKRGQNVTFRCDPISEHNRLYWYRQTLGQGPEFLTYFQNEAQLEKSRLLSDRFSAERPKGSFSTLEIQRTEQGDSAMYLCASSPGVNNEPQHFGDGTRLSIL.

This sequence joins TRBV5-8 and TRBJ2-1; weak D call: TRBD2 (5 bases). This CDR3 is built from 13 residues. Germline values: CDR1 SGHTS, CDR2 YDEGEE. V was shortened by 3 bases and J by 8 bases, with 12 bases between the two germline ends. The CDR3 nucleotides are TGTGCCAGCAGCTACACCCTAGCCCATGAGCAGTTCTTC. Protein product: CASSYTLAHEQFF.

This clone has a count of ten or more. The CDR3 region has the DNA TGTGCCTGGAGTGGGACGATCAAAGCTAACTATGGCTACACCTTC. Translating gives CAWSGTIKANYGYTF. The J gene is TRBJ1-2, the V gene TRBV30; D remains ambiguous. V dropped 1 base and J dropped 0 bases, with 12 bases sitting between them. The length of the CDR3 is 15 residues. Germline V gene sequence: CDR1 GTSNPN, CDR2 SVGIG (reference sequence).

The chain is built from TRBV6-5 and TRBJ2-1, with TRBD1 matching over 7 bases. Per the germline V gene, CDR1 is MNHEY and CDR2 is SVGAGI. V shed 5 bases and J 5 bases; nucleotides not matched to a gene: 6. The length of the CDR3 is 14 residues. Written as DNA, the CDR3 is TGTGCCAGCAGTCCCTCCACAGGGGACAATGAGCAGTTCTTC. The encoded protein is CASSPSTGDNEQFF.

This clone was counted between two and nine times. This CDR3 reads CASSGRTGGNYGYTF. For the CDR3, the DNA is TGTGCCAGCAGCGGGCGGACAGGGGGTAACTATGGCTACACCTTC. The chain combines TRBV4-2 with TRBJ1-2; TRBD1 matches 10 bases. Germline trimming cut 5 bases from V and 1 base from J; bases unmatched to any gene: 4. The CDR3 runs to 15 residues. CDR1 is LGHNA, CDR2 YNFKEQ, per germline.

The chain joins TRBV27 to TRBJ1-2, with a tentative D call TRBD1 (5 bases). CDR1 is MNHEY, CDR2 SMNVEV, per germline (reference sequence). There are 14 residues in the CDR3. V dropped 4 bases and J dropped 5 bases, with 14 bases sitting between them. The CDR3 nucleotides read TGTGCCAGCAGTTCGATGGGGCCGCTGTATGGCTACACCTTC. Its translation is CASSSMGPLYGYTF.

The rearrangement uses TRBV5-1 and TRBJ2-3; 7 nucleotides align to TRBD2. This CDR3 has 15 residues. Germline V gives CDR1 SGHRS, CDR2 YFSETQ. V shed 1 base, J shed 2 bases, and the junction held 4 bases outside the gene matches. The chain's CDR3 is CASSLPRDYTDTQYF. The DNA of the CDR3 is TGCGCCAGCAGCTTGCCCCGGGACTACACAGATACGCAGTATTTT.

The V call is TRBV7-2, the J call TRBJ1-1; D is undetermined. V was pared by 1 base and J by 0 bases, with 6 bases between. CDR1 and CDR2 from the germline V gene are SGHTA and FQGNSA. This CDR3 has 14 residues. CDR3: CASSLVTMNTEAFF. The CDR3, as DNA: TGTGCCAGCAGCTTAGTCACAATGAACACTGAAGCTTTCTTT. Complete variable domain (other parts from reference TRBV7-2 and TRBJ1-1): GAGVSQSPSNKVTEKGKDVELRCDPISGHTALYWYRQSLGQGLEFLIYFQGNSAPDKSGLPSDRFSAERTGGSVSTLTIQRTQQEDSAVYLCASSLVTMNTEAFFGQGTRLTVV.

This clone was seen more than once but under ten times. This CDR3 reads CASSPWTAHAQYF. CDR3 DNA: TGTGCCAGCAGCCCCTGGACAGCCCACGCGCAGTATTTT. The chain is built from TRBV5-4 and TRBJ2-3; possibly TRBD1 for D (6 bases). Deletions cut 4 bases from V and 10 bases from J, with 16 bases between. The CDR3 loop spans 13 amino acids. The V gene's germline CDR1 is SGHNT and CDR2 YYREEE (reference sequence).

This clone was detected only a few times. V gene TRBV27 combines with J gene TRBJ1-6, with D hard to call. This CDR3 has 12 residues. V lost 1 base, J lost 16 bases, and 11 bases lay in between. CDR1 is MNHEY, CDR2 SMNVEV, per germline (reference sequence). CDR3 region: CASSLFGQSLHF. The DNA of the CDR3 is TGTGCCAGCAGTTTATTCGGGCAGAGTCTCCACTTT.

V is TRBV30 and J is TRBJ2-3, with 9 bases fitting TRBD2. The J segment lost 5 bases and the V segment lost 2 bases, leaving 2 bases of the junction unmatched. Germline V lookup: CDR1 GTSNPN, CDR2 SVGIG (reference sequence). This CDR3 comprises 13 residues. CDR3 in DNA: TGTGCCTGGAGTACAGCGGGGGGAGATACGCAGTATTTT. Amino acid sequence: CAWSTAGGDTQYF.